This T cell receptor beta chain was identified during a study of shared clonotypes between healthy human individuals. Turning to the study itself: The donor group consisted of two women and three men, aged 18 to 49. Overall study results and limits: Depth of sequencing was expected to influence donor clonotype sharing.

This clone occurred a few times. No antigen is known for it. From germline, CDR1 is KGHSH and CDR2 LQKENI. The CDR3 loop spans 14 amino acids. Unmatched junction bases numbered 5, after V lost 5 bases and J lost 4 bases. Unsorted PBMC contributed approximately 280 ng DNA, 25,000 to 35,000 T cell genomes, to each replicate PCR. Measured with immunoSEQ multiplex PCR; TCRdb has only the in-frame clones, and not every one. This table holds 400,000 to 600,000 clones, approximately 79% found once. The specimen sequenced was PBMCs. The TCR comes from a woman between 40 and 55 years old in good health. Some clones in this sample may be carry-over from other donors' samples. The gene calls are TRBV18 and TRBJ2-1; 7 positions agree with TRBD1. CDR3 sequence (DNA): TGTGCCAGCTCAACGACAGGGCGTTACAATGAGCAGTTCTTC. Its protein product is CASSTTGRYNEQFF.